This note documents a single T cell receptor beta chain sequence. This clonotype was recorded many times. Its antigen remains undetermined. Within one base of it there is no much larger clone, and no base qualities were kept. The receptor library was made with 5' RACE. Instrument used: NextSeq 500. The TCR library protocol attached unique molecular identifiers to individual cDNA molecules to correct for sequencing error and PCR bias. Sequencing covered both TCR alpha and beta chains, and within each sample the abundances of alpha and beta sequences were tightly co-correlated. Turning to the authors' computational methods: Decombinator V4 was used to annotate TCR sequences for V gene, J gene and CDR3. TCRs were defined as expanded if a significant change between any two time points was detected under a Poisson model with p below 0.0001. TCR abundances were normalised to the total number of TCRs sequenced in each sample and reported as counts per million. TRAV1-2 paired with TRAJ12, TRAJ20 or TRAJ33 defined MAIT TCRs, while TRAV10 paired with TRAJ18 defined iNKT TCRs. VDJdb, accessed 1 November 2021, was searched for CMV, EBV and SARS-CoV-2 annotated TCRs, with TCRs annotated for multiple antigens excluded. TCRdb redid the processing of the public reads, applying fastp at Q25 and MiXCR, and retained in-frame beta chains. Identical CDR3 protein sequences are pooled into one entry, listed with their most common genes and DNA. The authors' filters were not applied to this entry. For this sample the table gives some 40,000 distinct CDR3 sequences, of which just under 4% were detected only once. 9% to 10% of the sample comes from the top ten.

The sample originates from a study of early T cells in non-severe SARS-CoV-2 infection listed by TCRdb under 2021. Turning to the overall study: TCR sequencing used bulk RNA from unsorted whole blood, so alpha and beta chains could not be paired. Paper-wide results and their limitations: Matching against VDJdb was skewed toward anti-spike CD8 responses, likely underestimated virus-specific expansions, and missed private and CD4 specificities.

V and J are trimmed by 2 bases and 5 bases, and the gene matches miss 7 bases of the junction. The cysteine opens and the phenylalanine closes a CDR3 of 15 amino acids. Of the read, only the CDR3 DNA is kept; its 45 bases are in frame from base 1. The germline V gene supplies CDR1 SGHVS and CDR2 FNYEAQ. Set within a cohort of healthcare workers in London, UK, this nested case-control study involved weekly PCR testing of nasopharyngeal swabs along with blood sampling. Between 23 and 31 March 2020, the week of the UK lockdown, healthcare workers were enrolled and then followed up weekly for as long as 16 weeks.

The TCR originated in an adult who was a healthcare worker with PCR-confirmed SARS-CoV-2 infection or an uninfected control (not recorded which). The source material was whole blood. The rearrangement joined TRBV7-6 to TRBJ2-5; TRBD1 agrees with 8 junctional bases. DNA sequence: TGTGCCAGCAGCTTAAAGGCAGGGGGCTTGGAGACCCAGTACTTC. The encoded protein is CASSLKAGGLETQYF.